This T cell receptor beta chain was captured by sequencing in a study of cytomegalovirus exposure and HLA in healthy donors. Overall study findings and caveats: Immune exposure information comprised only CMV serostatus. In vitro checks showed that a few CMV-associated chains really do target CMV antigens. As a later analysis showed, a missense DCLRE1C variant was linked to trimming of TCR beta V- and J-genes.

The PCR used 60 Vbeta and 13 Jbeta primers. Sequencing was performed with immunoSEQ multiplex PCR; in TCRdb, only in-frame clones are kept and a portion is missing. The sample records about 140,000 clones, 65% to 80% being singletons. Notes on this clone: Its antigen is undetermined.

The sequencing sample was made of PBMCs. This TCR came from a woman aged 45-60 years in good health and CMV-seropositive.

CDR3 loop: CASSYSASGGGGQYF. Written as DNA, the CDR3 is TGTGCCAGCAGTTACTCGGCTAGCGGGGGGGGCGGGCAGTACTTC. The chain has TRBV6-5 and TRBJ2-7; 12 bases line up with TRBD2. V was clipped by 0 bases and J by 9 bases; unmatched bases: 6. Germline V CDR1 and CDR2: MNHEY, SVGAGI. The CDR3 covers 15 residues.